This TCR beta chain emerged from a study of T cells after yellow fever vaccination. This clonotype was seen repeatedly, ten times or more. TCRdb passed the 5' RACE reads through MiXCR, listing each CDR3 protein once. There are approximately 110,000 distinct CDR3 sequences in the sample; around 7.4% occur only once, and 2% to 3% lies in the top ten. Germline V gene data show CDR1 as MNHEY and CDR2 as SVGEGT. V dropped 6 bases and J dropped 0; count of bases not matched to a gene: 10. The CDR3 is made up of 17 amino acids. The chain is built from TRBV6-2 or TRBV6-3 and TRBJ2-7; 11 bases map to TRBD2. Material: CD4+ T cells sorted from PBMCs, obtained around 10 days after the first yellow fever vaccination. The receptor's source is a young man who received the YFV17D yellow fever vaccine. The CDR3 DNA is TGTGCCAGCAGAACCCGACTAGCGGGGACTCTCTCCTACGAGCAGTACTTC. Its translation is CASRTRLAGTLSYEQYF.